The clone carrying this T cell receptor beta chain has a handful of counts. Its antigen remains unidentified. V was pared by 1 base and J by 0 bases, with 15 bases between. The length of the CDR3 is 17 residues. Germline CDR1 is SGHTA and CDR2 is FQGNSA. The sample comes from a study of cytomegalovirus exposure and HLA in healthy donors. About the research overall: Among around 180 million T cells, an earlier analysis found 90 million to 130 million unique TCR beta sequences. The study, taken as a whole, reports: Testing in vitro showed a few CMV-associated chains specific for CMV antigens. Most of the TCR beta V segments (in an earlier analysis) were productive either about 87% or about 30% of the time. Accurate predictions that matched the HLA-A and HLA-B alleles of most subjects were reportedly made from TCR beta sequences.

60 Vbeta and 13 Jbeta primers were used in PCR. Sequencing used immunoSEQ multiplex PCR; TCRdb keeps in-frame clones, though not all of them. The profile covers roughly 230,000 clones, with around 80% appearing a single time and about 0.45% taken by the ten largest. The sequenced material came from PBMCs. This TCR was sampled from a boy younger than 18 in good health and CMV-seronegative. The chain carries TRBV7-2 and TRBJ1-1; D might be TRBD1 (6 bases). The CDR3 region is CASSLVAGAGMNTEAFF. CDR3 coding DNA: TGTGCCAGCAGCTTAGTTGCAGGGGCTGGGATGAACACTGAAGCTTTCTTT.